This TCR beta chain was captured by sequencing in a study of a mutant IDH1 vaccine in newly diagnosed glioma. Background on the study: The study started vaccination 4-6 weeks after radiotherapy alone, or with temozolomide cycles. Averaging around 42 years of age, treated patients were about 60% male and about 38% female.

The time point here: week 5, during vaccination. A 20-mer mutant IDH1 peptide at 300 ug was injected subcutaneously with topical imiquimod. CDR1 is SGHDN, CDR2 FVKESK, per germline. The CDR3 is 14 residues long. V lost 1 base, J lost 10 bases, and 15 bases lay in between. This clone was detected once. Its antigen is unidentified. Sequencing was performed with immunoSEQ multiplex PCR; in TCRdb, only in-frame clones are kept and a portion is missing. Of 45,000 to 60,000 clones in the sample, more than 70% were seen once. Study conclusions and caveats: Vaccine-induced immune responses occurred in 93.3% of patients.

The clonotype was recovered from a man aged 45-60 years with glioma. The chain links TRBV14 to TRBJ2-3; D is perhaps TRBD2 (6 bases). The specimen comprised PBMCs, sampled from a glioma patient whose treatment included an IDH1 peptide vaccine. Here the CDR3 DNA reads TGTGCCAGCAGCCAAGTCACCGGAGGGGTACCGCAGTATTTT. Translation: CASSQVTGGVPQYF.